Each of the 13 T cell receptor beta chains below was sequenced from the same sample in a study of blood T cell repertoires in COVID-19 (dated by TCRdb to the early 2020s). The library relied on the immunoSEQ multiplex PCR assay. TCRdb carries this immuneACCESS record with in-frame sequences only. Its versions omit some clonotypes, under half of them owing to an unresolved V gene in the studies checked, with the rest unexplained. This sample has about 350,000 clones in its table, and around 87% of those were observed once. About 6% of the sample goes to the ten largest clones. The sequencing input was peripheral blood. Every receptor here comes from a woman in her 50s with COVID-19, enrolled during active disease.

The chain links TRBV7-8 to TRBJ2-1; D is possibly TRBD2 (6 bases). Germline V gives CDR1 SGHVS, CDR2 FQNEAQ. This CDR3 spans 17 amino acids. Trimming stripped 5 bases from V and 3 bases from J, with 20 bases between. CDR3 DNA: TGTGCCAGCAGCGAGAAAGCAGGCTCTAGCGACTACAATGAGCAGTTCTTC. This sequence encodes CASSEKAGSSDYNEQFF.

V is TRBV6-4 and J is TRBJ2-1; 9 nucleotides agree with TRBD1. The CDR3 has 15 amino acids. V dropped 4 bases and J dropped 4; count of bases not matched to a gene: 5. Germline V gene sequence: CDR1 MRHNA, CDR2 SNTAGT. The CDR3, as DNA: TGTGCCAGCAGTGGGGGGACAGGGTCGTACAATGAGCAGTTCTTC. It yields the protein CASSGGTGSYNEQFF.

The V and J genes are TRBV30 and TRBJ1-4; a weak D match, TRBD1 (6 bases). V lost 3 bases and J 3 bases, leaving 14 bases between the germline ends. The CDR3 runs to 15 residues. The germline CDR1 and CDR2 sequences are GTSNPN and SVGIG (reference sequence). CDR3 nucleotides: TGTGCCTGGAGCATGGGACAATACGCTAATGAAAAACTGTTTTTT. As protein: CAWSMGQYANEKLFF.

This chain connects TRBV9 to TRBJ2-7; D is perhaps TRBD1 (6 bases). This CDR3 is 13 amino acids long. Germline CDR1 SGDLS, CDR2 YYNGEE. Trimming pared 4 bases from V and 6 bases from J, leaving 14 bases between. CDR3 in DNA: TGTGCCAGCAGCCCGACGCTACAGGGCGAGCAGTACTTC. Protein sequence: CASSPTLQGEQYF.

The CDR3 spells CASSFGQSVGYTF. CDR3 nucleotide sequence: TGTGCCAGCAGCTTCGGACAGTCAGTCGGCTACACCTTC. This rearrangement joins TRBV5-5 to TRBJ1-2; TRBD1 is a possible D gene (6 bases). Germline CDR1 and CDR2: SGHKS and YYEKEE (reference sequence). This CDR3 is built from 13 residues. V was clipped by 2 bases and J by 8 bases, with 13 bases between them.

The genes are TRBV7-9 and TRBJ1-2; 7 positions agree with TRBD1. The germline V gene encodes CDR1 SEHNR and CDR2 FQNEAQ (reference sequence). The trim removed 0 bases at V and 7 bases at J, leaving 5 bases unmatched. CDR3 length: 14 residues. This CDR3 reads CASSLADREAGYTF. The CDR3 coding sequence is TGTGCCAGCAGCTTAGCCGACAGGGAGGCTGGCTACACCTTC.

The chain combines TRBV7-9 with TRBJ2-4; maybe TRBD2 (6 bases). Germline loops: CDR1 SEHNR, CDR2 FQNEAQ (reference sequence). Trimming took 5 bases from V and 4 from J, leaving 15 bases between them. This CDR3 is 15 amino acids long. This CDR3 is CASSEDRGGKNIQYF. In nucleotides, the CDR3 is TGTGCCAGCAGCGAAGATCGGGGAGGAAAAAACATTCAGTACTTC.

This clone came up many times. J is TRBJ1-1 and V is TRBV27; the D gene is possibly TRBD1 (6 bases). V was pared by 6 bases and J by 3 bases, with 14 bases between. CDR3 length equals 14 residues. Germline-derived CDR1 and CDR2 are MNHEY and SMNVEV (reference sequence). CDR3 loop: CASRGGQLYTEAFF. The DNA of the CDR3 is TGTGCCAGCAGGGGCGGACAGTTATACACTGAAGCTTTCTTT.

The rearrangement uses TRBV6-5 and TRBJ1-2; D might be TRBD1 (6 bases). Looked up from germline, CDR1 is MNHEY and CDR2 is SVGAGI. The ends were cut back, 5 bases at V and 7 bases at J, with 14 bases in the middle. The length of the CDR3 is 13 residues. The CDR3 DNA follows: TGTGCCAGCAGTCCCCAGAGGGGGACTGGCTACACCTTC. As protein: CASSPQRGTGYTF.

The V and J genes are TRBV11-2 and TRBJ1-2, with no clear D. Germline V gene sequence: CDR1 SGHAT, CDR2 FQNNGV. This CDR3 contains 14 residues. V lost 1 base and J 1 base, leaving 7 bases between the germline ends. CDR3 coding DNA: TGTGCCAGCAGCTTAGTCCCCGGTAACTATGGCTACACCTTC. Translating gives CASSLVPGNYGYTF.

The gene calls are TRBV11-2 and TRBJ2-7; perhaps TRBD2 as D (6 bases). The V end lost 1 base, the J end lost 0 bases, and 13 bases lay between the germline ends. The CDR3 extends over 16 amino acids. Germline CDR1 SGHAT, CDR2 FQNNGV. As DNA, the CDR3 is TGTGCCAGCAGCTTAGTGACTAGTGGAGACTCCTACGAGCAGTACTTC. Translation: CASSLVTSGDSYEQYF.

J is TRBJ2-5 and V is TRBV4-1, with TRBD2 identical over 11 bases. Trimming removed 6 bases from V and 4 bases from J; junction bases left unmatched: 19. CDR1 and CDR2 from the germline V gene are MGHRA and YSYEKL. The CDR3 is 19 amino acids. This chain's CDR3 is CASSLQSPLLAGVVETQYF. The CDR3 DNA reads TGCGCCAGCAGTCTCCAGAGCCCCCTACTAGCGGGAGTGGTAGAGACCCAGTACTTC.

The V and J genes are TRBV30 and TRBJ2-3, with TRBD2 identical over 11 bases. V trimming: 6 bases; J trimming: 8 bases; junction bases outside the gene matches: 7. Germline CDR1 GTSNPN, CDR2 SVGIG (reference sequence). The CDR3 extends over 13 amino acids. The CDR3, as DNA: TGTGCCTGTCTACTAGCGGGAGCCCGTACGCAGTATTTT. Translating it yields CACLLAGARTQYF. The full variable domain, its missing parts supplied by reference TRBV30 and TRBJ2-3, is SQTIHQWPATLVQPVGSPLSLECTVEGTSNPNLYWYRQAAGRGLQLLFYSVGIGQISSEVPQNLSASRPQDRQFILSSKKLLLSDSGFYLCACLLAGARTQYFGPGTRLTVL.